This T cell receptor beta chain originates from a study of cytomegalovirus exposure and HLA in healthy donors. CDR1 is ENHRY and CDR2 is SYGVKD in the germline V gene. This CDR3 is built from 18 residues. V was clipped by 0 bases and J by 5 bases, with 21 bases between them. Comment on this clone: Its antigen is not known.

PCR used 60 Vbeta primers and 13 Jbeta primers. Data came from immunoSEQ multiplex PCR; TCRdb stores just in-frame clones and leaves some out. This sample's clone table lists 100,000 to 150,000 clones. Findings of the study overall: As a later analysis showed, a missense DCLRE1C variant was linked to trimming of TCR beta V- and J-genes. Later findings reportedly placed an Asian-associated ancestry cluster below the approximately 700-donor mean for N-insertions. Earlier results showed most TCR beta V segments being productive about 90% or about 30% of the time.

The sequencing input was PBMCs. The chain employs TRBV10-3 and TRBJ2-3; D remains unclear. This TCR came from a man aged 35 to 55 in good health and CMV-seronegative. In DNA, the CDR3 is TGTGCCATCAGTGAGTCTGTTCTGGTTCGCCGGAACAGAGATACGCAGTATTTT. Amino acids: CAISESVLVRRNRDTQYF.